Below, 32 T cell receptor beta chains from the same sample are listed, as sequenced in a study of blood T cell repertoires in COVID-19. Sequencing used immunoSEQ multiplex PCR; TCRdb keeps in-frame clones, though not all of them. Of about 300,000 clones in the sample, approximately 88% were seen once. The sample was peripheral blood. All receptors derive from a woman aged 30 to 39 who had recovered from COVID-19.

The gene calls are TRBV19 and TRBJ2-5; 8 bases are a match to TRBD1. CDR1 is LNHDA, CDR2 SQIVND, per germline (reference sequence). The V segment lost 6 bases and the J segment 3 bases; nucleotides outside the gene matches: 0. The CDR3 consists of 12 residues. CDR3 protein: CASRDREETQYF. The CDR3 DNA is TGTGCCAGTAGGGACAGGGAAGAGACCCAGTACTTC.

V gene TRBV28 combines with J gene TRBJ1-2; 12 bases match TRBD1. Losses at the gene ends were 8 bases for V and 7 bases for J; bases not matched to a gene: 8. The CDR3 has 14 residues. Germline V gene data show CDR1 as MDHEN and CDR2 as SYDVKM. CDR3 nucleotide sequence: TGTGCCAGCTTTGAGGGACAGGGGGCCGGTGGCTACACCTTC. It yields the protein CASFEGQGAGGYTF.

This chain connects TRBV5-1 to TRBJ2-2, with 11 bases identical to TRBD1. J lost 7 bases, V lost 4 bases, and 9 bases had no gene match. This CDR3 is 16 amino acids long. CDR1 is SGHRS and CDR2 is YFSETQ in the germline V gene. In DNA form, the CDR3 reads TGCGCCAGCAGCCCAGTAGGACAGGGGGCTCACGGGGAGCTGTTTTTT. It translates to CASSPVGQGAHGELFF.

The chain employs TRBV6-2 or TRBV6-3 and TRBJ2-1; 9 bases map to TRBD2. Germline-derived CDR1 and CDR2 are MNHEY and SVGEGT. The CDR3 contains 15 residues. V gave up 2 bases and J gave up 7 bases; unmatched junction bases: 6. The CDR3 is CASSYPAGGRNEQFF. DNA for the CDR3: TGTGCCAGCAGTTACCCGGCGGGGGGGCGGAATGAGCAGTTCTTC.

The V call is TRBV11-1, the J call TRBJ1-2, with D possibly TRBD1 on 5 matching bases. The length of the CDR3 is 15 residues. Trimming stripped 2 bases from V and 4 bases from J, with 14 bases between. Germline V gives CDR1 SGHAT, CDR2 FQDESV (reference sequence). The CDR3 loop is CASSLTGVESYGYTF. The CDR3 DNA sequence: TGTGCCAGCAGCTTAACGGGGGTAGAGAGCTATGGCTACACCTTC. Together with reference TRBV11-1 and TRBJ1-2, the CDR3 gives the full variable domain: EAEVAQSPRYKITEKSQAVAFWCDPISGHATLYWYRQILGQGPELLVQFQDESVVDDSQLPKDRFSAERLKGVDSTLKIQPAELGDSAMYLCASSLTGVESYGYTFGSGTRLTVV.

The chain joins TRBV23-1 to TRBJ2-5, with a tentative D call TRBD1 (6 bases). TRBV23-1 is assigned to the ORF class and has an uncertain function. The CDR3 is 12 residues long. With 9 bases removed from V and 7 bases from J, the gap between germline ends came to 15 bases. CDR3 protein: CARRGIGATQYF. The CDR3 bases are TGCGCCAGGAGGGGGATCGGGGCGACCCAGTACTTC.

This clone turned up a few times. V is TRBV11-3 and J is TRBJ2-7; TRBD1 aligns across 9 bases. The germline V gene encodes CDR1 SGHNT and CDR2 YENEEA. The CDR3 spans 14 residues. Trimming took 3 bases from V and 6 from J; bases not matched to a gene: 6. CDR3 nucleotide sequence: TGTGCCAGCAGCTTGTCCGGGACAGGGTTCGAGCAGTACTTC. This codes for CASSLSGTGFEQYF.

The chain couples TRBV18 to TRBJ1-4, with D unclear. CDR1 and CDR2 from the germline V gene are KGHSH and LQKENI. With 0 bases removed from V and 0 bases from J, the gap between germline ends came to 8 bases. This CDR3 is 16 amino acids long. CDR3 in amino acids: CASSPPYPATNEKLFF. For the CDR3, the DNA is TGTGCCAGCTCACCACCGTATCCAGCAACTAATGAAAAACTGTTTTTT. Together with reference TRBV18 and TRBJ1-4, the CDR3 gives the full variable domain: NAGVMQNPRHLVRRRGQEARLRCSPMKGHSHVYWYRQLPEEGLKFMVYLQKENIIDESGMPKERFSAEFPKEGPSILRIQQVVRGDSAAYFCASSPPYPATNEKLFFGSGTQLSVL.

The V call is TRBV7-3, the J call TRBJ2-3; D possibly corresponds to TRBD1 (6 bases). V lost 2 bases and J lost 4, with 16 bases in between. From germline, CDR1 is SGHTA and CDR2 FQGTGA. The CDR3 covers 16 residues. Here the CDR3 DNA reads TGTGCCAGCAGCTTAGCGCCCGGACAGATCGCAGATACGCAGTATTTT. It translates to CASSLAPGQIADTQYF. Drawing the rest from reference TRBV7-3 and TRBJ2-3, the complete variable domain is GAGVSQTPSNKVTEKGKYVELRCDPISGHTALYWYRQSLGQGPEFLIYFQGTGAADDSGLPNDRFFAVRPEGSVSTLKIQRTERGDSAVYLCASSLAPGQIADTQYFGPGTRLTVL.

The chain links TRBV28 to TRBJ1-1, with D unclear. CDR1 MDHEN and CDR2 SYDVKM come from the germline V gene. V lost 5 bases and J 9 bases, leaving 19 bases between the germline ends. The CDR3 extends over 14 amino acids. The CDR3 region is CASSPTRRATQAFF. DNA for the CDR3: TGTGCCAGCAGTCCGACGAGGAGGGCGACACAAGCTTTCTTT.

The CDR3 region has the DNA TGTGCCAGCAGCCGACAAGAGGGGGAGAGAGAGACCCAGTACTTC. Amino acid sequence: CASSRQEGERETQYF. The chain uses TRBV9 and TRBJ2-5, with D perhaps matching TRBD1 (6 bases). Germline V gives CDR1 SGDLS, CDR2 YYNGEE. The CDR3 loop spans 15 amino acids. Trimming pared 4 bases from V and 4 bases from J, leaving 17 bases between.

The chain's CDR3 is CASRLQGASTDTQYF. CDR3 DNA: TGTGCCAGCAGGTTACAGGGGGCTAGCACAGATACGCAGTATTTT. This chain links TRBV6-6 with TRBJ2-3; 9 nucleotides agree with TRBD1. The germline gives CDR1 MNHNY, CDR2 SVGAGI (reference sequence). The CDR3 loop spans 15 amino acids. The junction had 4 bases not matched to a gene; V was cut back by 6 bases and J by 0 bases.

The chain has TRBV30 and TRBJ1-4; TRBD1 matches at 7 bases. CDR3 length: 15 residues. The germline V gene has CDR1 GTSNPN and CDR2 SVGIG (reference sequence). V trimming: 3 bases; J trimming: 8 bases; junction bases outside the gene matches: 12. The CDR3 region has the DNA TGTGCCTGGAGCCCTCTCGACAGGGAAAGGGAAAAACTGTTTTTT. Its translation: CAWSPLDREREKLFF. The full variable domain, completed using reference TRBV30 and TRBJ1-4, is SQTIHQWPATLVQPVGSPLSLECTVEGTSNPNLYWYRQAAGRGLQLLFYSVGIGQISSEVPQNLSASRPQDRQFILSSKKLLLSDSGFYLCAWSPLDREREKLFFGSGTQLSVL.

This chain uses TRBV3-1 (or the pseudogene TRBV3-2) with TRBJ1-2; D is possibly TRBD1 (6 bases). The CDR3 has 15 residues. Germline CDR1 and CDR2: LGHDT and YNNKEL (reference sequence). V was pared by 2 bases and J by 4 bases, with 14 bases between. The CDR3 loop reads CASSQSFQGIYGYTF. In DNA form, the CDR3 reads TGTGCCAGCAGCCAATCTTTCCAGGGGATCTATGGCTACACCTTC.

The chain has TRBV6-5 and TRBJ1-6; tentative D call: TRBD1 (6 bases). The CDR3 extends over 13 amino acids. Germline-derived CDR1 and CDR2 are MNHEY and SVGAGI. Between the trimmed V and J ends, which lost 5 bases and 8 bases, there was a span of 10 bases. The CDR3 is CASSRPGDSPLHF. In DNA, the CDR3 is TGTGCCAGCAGTAGGCCAGGGGATTCACCCCTCCACTTT.

This rearrangement joins TRBV6-5 to TRBJ2-2; 7 bases match TRBD1. V lost 0 bases to trimming and J lost 2 bases; unmatched junction nucleotides: 3. The CDR3 has 16 amino acids. The germline gives CDR1 MNHEY, CDR2 SVGAGI. The CDR3, as DNA: TGTGCCAGCAGTTACTCGCCAGGGGGAAACACCGGGGAGCTGTTTTTT. Residues: CASSYSPGGNTGELFF.

The CDR3 DNA is TGTGCCAGCAGCATCGGGACTAGCGGGGGCCTCGAGCAGTACTTC. It codes for CASSIGTSGGLEQYF. The gene calls are TRBV11-2 and TRBJ2-7; TRBD2 matches 14 bases. This CDR3 region has 15 residues. V lost 5 bases and J lost 6; bases outside the gene matches: 6. CDR1 SGHAT and CDR2 FQNNGV come from the germline V gene.

This rearrangement joins TRBV15 to TRBJ2-2; tentative D call: TRBD2 (6 bases). Germline lookup yields CDR1 LNHNV and CDR2 YYDKDF (reference sequence). CDR3 length equals 16 residues. V dropped 0 bases and J dropped 5 bases, with 13 bases sitting between them. CDR3 in amino acids: CATSRDNLEGTGELFF. For the CDR3, the DNA is TGTGCCACCAGCAGAGATAATCTGGAGGGGACCGGGGAGCTGTTTTTT.

About this clone itself: Other DNA sequences of this sample code for an identical CDR3. This rearrangement joins TRBV29-1 to TRBJ1-3; TRBD1 might be the D (6 bases). V lost 5 bases and J 0 bases, leaving 11 bases between the germline ends. This CDR3 contains 14 residues. Germline CDR1 reads SQVTM; CDR2 reads ANQGSEA. CDR3 protein: CSVSQGYSGNTIYF. DNA for the CDR3: TGCAGCGTTTCACAGGGCTACTCTGGAAACACCATATATTTT.

The chain is built from TRBV2 and TRBJ2-3; D gene ambiguous. V was shortened by 6 bases and J by 6 bases, with 7 bases between the two germline ends. CDR3 length: 11 amino acids. Germline V CDR1 and CDR2: SNHLY, FYNNEI. The CDR3 DNA reads as TGTGCCAGCAGGCTCGGTGATACGCAGTATTTT. Translated: CASRLGDTQYF.

J is TRBJ1-2 and V is TRBV7-2, with D unresolved. Deletions cut 5 bases from V and 2 bases from J, with 9 bases between. CDR1 and CDR2 (germline): SGHTA, FQGNSA. The length of the CDR3 is 13 residues. The chain's CDR3 is CASSETPNYGYTF. DNA of the CDR3: TGTGCCAGCAGCGAGACACCGAACTATGGCTACACCTTC.

V gene TRBV29-1 combines with J gene TRBJ2-5; 7 nucleotides agree with TRBD1. The CDR3 runs 14 residues. V was pared by 3 bases and J by 2 bases, with 6 bases of the junction left unmatched. Germline values: CDR1 SQVTM, CDR2 ANQGSEA. As DNA, the CDR3 is TGCAGCGTTGAGCCCGGACAGGTACAAGAGACCCAGTACTTC. Protein sequence: CSVEPGQVQETQYF.

This chain links TRBV6-4 with TRBJ2-2, with 8 positions matching TRBD1. Germline CDR1 is MRHNA and CDR2 is SNTAGT. Germline trimming cut 8 bases from V and 2 bases from J; bases unmatched to any gene: 4. The CDR3 has 14 amino acids. CDR3 nucleotide sequence: TGTGCCAGCTCGACAGGGGACAACACCGGGGAGCTGTTTTTT. This gives the protein CASSTGDNTGELFF.

V usage is TRBV27 and J usage is TRBJ2-1; 9 bases align to TRBD2. The CDR3 is made up of 16 amino acids. Per the germline V gene, CDR1 is MNHEY and CDR2 is SMNVEV (reference sequence). J lost 0 bases, V lost 6 bases, and 6 bases had no gene match. CDR3 region: CASSPIAGVSYNEQFF. CDR3 coding DNA: TGTGCCAGCAGCCCTATAGCGGGGGTCTCCTACAATGAGCAGTTCTTC.

The CDR3 reads CASSSGTGGSYTF. CDR3 in DNA: TGTGCCAGCAGCTCCGGGACAGGGGGAAGCTACACCTTC. The V call is TRBV7-6, the J call TRBJ1-2, with 11 positions matching TRBD1. From germline, CDR1 is SGHVS and CDR2 FNYEAQ. The V segment lost 4 bases and the J segment 9 bases; nucleotides outside the gene matches: 4. CDR3 length: 13 amino acids.

In DNA, the CDR3 is TGTGCCAGCAGCCAAGATTCCCTAGCGGGCCGCCGTGAGCAGTTCTTC. Its translation is CASSQDSLAGRREQFF. V and J are TRBV14 and TRBJ2-1; 8 nucleotides agree with TRBD2. Trimming at V came to 0 bases and at J to 9 bases, leaving 10 bases not matched to a gene. From germline, CDR1 is SGHDN and CDR2 FVKESK. This CDR3 comprises 16 residues.

The chain employs TRBV11-2 and TRBJ1-2, with 7 bases that match TRBD1. CDR3 length equals 14 residues. Germline loops: CDR1 SGHAT, CDR2 FQNNGV. Trimming removed 5 bases from V and 1 base from J; junction bases left unmatched: 4. CDR3 in DNA: TGTGCCAGCAGCACACGACAGGGTAACTATGGCTACACCTTC. Its protein product is CASSTRQGNYGYTF.

This rearrangement joins TRBV14 to TRBJ2-1; D is perhaps TRBD2 (5 bases). The CDR3 is 17 residues long. The germline gives CDR1 SGHDN, CDR2 FVKESK. The germline V and J ends were trimmed by 4 bases and 4 bases, with 20 bases remaining between them. CDR3 nucleotides: TGTGCCAGCAGCCCCCCCGCGGGCAGTTTATTTTACAATGAGCAGTTCTTC. Its protein product is CASSPPAGSLFYNEQFF.

The chain links TRBV7-9 to TRBJ2-3, with D perhaps matching TRBD2 (6 bases). This CDR3 has 17 residues. Per the germline V gene, CDR1 is SEHNR and CDR2 is FQNEAQ (reference sequence). Trimming pared 4 bases from V and 8 bases from J, leaving 25 bases between. The CDR3 here is CASSSAWERQGAGTQYF. DNA for the CDR3: TGTGCCAGCAGCTCCGCTTGGGAGCGGCAGGGAGCGGGTACGCAGTATTTT.

The chain combines TRBV7-8 with TRBJ1-1; 8 bases map to TRBD1. Germline CDR1 and CDR2: SGHVS and FQNEAQ. The junction had 4 bases not matched to a gene; V was cut back by 4 bases and J by 0 bases. This CDR3 spans 15 amino acids. The chain's CDR3 is CASSYGQGLNTEAFF. The CDR3 nucleotides are TGTGCCAGCAGCTATGGACAGGGATTGAACACTGAAGCTTTCTTT.

Concerning this clone itself: At one of its ends the junction is not consistent with the germline gene, which may arise from a read error. CDR3 sequence reads: CASSLGGTGGYEQYF. CDR3 nucleotide sequence: TGTGCCAGCAGCTTAGGCGGGACAGGGGGCTACGAGCAATACTTC. The V gene is TRBV7-8, the J gene TRBJ2-7; 12 bases line up with TRBD1. The CDR3 has 15 residues. Germline CDR1 and CDR2: SGHVS and FQNEAQ.

V is TRBV28 and J is TRBJ1-2; no reliable D call. The CDR3 is 14 amino acids. Germline CDR1 and CDR2: MDHEN and SYDVKM. Trimming removed 0 bases at V and 5 bases at J, with 10 bases between. The DNA of the CDR3 is TGTGCCAGCAGTTTATGGAACAGAGTTTATGGCTACACCTTC. This sequence encodes CASSLWNRVYGYTF.